Listed here are 11 T cell receptor beta chains from one sample, sequenced in a study of cytomegalovirus exposure and HLA in healthy donors. The PCR ran on 60 Vbeta and 13 Jbeta primers. Here immunoSEQ multiplex PCR was the method, and the copy in TCRdb shows in-frame clones only, minus some. The sample shows about 200,000 clones, 87% of them seen only once. Source material: PBMCs. The receptors come from a boy between 2 and 10 years old in good health and CMV-seronegative.

The V and J genes are TRBV7-2 and TRBJ2-1; 12 bases align to TRBD2. Germline-derived CDR1 and CDR2 are SGHTA and FQGNSA. Trimming took 5 bases from V and 5 from J; bases not matched to a gene: 16. The CDR3 has 19 amino acids. The CDR3 DNA sequence: TGTGCCAGCAGCCCCCAGGTTGAACTAGCGGGAGGAAATGACAATGAGCAGTTCTTC. Its translation: CASSPQVELAGGNDNEQFF.

CDR3 DNA: TGTGCCAGCAGCCGCGGTCACCCCTCCGAGCAGTACTTC. Translated: CASSRGHPSEQYF. The chain is built from TRBV4-2 and TRBJ2-7; D is ambiguous. Trimming shortened V by 4 bases and J by 6 bases, and 13 bases separated the two germline ends. Germline lookup yields CDR1 LGHNA and CDR2 YNFKEQ. The CDR3 spans 13 residues.

This chain links TRBV13 with TRBJ2-1, with D possibly TRBD2 on 6 matching bases. CDR1 PRHDT and CDR2 FYEKMQ come from the germline V gene (reference sequence). There are 18 residues in the CDR3. V was trimmed by 8 bases and J by 1 base, leaving 24 bases between them. The CDR3 sequence: CASAPGDRRARSYNEQFF. In nucleotides, the CDR3 is TGTGCCAGCGCCCCGGGGGACCGGCGTGCTAGGTCCTACAATGAGCAGTTCTTC.

The rearrangement links TRBV11-3 to TRBJ2-3; 12 bases are a match to TRBD2. This CDR3 region has 20 residues. After removal of 5 bases from V and 3 bases from J, the junction contained 18 bases not matched to a gene. Per the germline V gene, CDR1 is SGHNT and CDR2 is YENEEA. DNA for the CDR3: TGTGCCAGCAGCCACGGGGGTACTAGCGGGAGGCCCCCCAGAACAGATACGCAGTATTTT. It is translated as CASSHGGTSGRPPRTDTQYF.

CDR3 bases: TGTGCCAGCAGTTCCTACAGGGTCCAAGAGACCCAGTACTTC. It encodes CASSSYRVQETQYF. The chain recombines TRBV28 with TRBJ2-5; perhaps TRBD1 as D (6 bases). Germline values: CDR1 MDHEN, CDR2 SYDVKM. The V end was cut by 4 bases, the J end by 1 base, with 10 bases between. The CDR3 loop spans 14 amino acids.

The chain has TRBV28 and TRBJ2-1; 13 bases map to TRBD2. The CDR3 runs 20 residues. J gave up 4 bases and V 3 bases, and 15 bases lay outside the gene matches. CDR1 and CDR2 from the germline V gene are MDHEN and SYDVKM. The CDR3 sequence: CASSFKTGTSGMLFYNEQFF. The DNA for the CDR3 is TGTGCCAGCAGTTTTAAGACCGGGACTAGCGGGATGCTCTTTTACAATGAGCAGTTCTTC.

The chain couples TRBV28 to TRBJ2-1; 11 bases line up with TRBD2. CDR1 is MDHEN, CDR2 SYDVKM, per germline. J lost 9 bases, V lost 4 bases, and 11 bases had no gene match. The CDR3 runs 16 residues. The DNA for the CDR3 is TGTGCCAGCAGTTCCCTGACTAGCGGGGAGCGCTGTGAGCAGTTCTTC. It specifies CASSSLTSGERCEQFF.

The V gene is TRBV11-2, the J gene TRBJ2-3, with 8 bases fitting TRBD2. J was trimmed by 1 base and V by 2 bases; bases with no gene match: 2. The germline V gene encodes CDR1 SGHAT and CDR2 FQNNGV. The CDR3 runs 15 residues. The CDR3 nucleotides read TGTGCCAGCAGCTTAAGCGGGAGCGGCACAGATACGCAGTATTTT. Translation: CASSLSGSGTDTQYF.

The genes are TRBV6-5 and TRBJ2-1; TRBD2 might be the D (6 bases). CDR1 is MNHEY and CDR2 is SVGAGI in the germline V gene. V was cut by 2 bases and J by 6 bases, with 8 bases left in between. The CDR3 is 13 residues long. CDR3 sequence reads: CASSYAGSNEQFF. Here the CDR3 DNA reads TGTGCCAGCAGTTACGCGGGGTCCAATGAGCAGTTCTTC.

In its sample, this clone was seen a few times. The chain carries TRBV5-8 and TRBJ2-1; tentative D call: TRBD2 (6 bases). The germline CDR1 and CDR2 sequences are SGHTS and YDEGEE. V was trimmed by 4 bases and J by 8 bases, leaving 19 bases between them. The CDR3 totals 15 residues. The chain's CDR3 is CASSPGTRSVHEQFF. In nucleotides, the CDR3 is TGTGCCAGCAGCCCCGGGACTCGTAGCGTGCATGAGCAGTTCTTC.

This chain connects TRBV4-1 to TRBJ2-4, with a possible D match to TRBD2 (5 bases). Germline CDR1 MGHRA, CDR2 YSYEKL. This CDR3 spans 15 amino acids. V lost 4 bases and J lost 3, with 13 bases in between. The CDR3 nucleotides read TGCGCCAGCAGCCTAACGGACGAGGGCAAAAACATTCAGTACTTC. Its protein product is CASSLTDEGKNIQYF.